What follows is one TCR beta chain and its context. The specificity of this receptor is unknown. There are no base qualities to consult, and no much larger clone falls within one base. This sample is drawn from a study of cytomegalovirus exposure and HLA in healthy donors (dated by TCRdb to 2017 to 2019). Concerning the study at large: According to an earlier analysis of 450 to 650 of the donors, some 170 million T cells yielded roughly 100 million unique TCR beta sequences and approximately 280 Gb of sequence data. An earlier analysis of fewer than 700 of the donors applied high-throughput TCR beta sequencing to assess whether each TCR beta V gene segment acted as functional or pseudogenic. A handful of DR-DQ haplotypes were treated as single units for association and clustering because of strong linkage in the cohort. The number of donors typed differed by locus, with roughly 629-640 for A, B, C, DRB1 and DQB1, 522 for DQA1, under 610 for DPA1, and over 400 for DPB1. Across 398 genotyped donors of the cohort, an average of about 240,000 unique TCR beta nucleotide sequences per donor were sequenced, and roughly 17% of those sequences were non-productive. The study was designed to test whether signatures of past pathogen exposure could be identified by cataloging public T cell receptors. Roughly 290 gigabases of sequencing data and roughly 81 million unique TCR sequences made up an early release that covered approximately 650 HLA-typed donors. A separate validation cohort of about 110 different subjects was used in addition to the approximately 610-subject first cohort. Of the 300 to 450 genotyped donors, roughly 76% were placed in the genetic ancestry cluster associated with self-reported Caucasian donors. The study combined high-throughput TCR immunosequencing, statistical association of individual TCRs with disease status, and machine learning to predict cytomegalovirus infection status. Donor age, sex, ethnicity and CMV serostatus were compiled together with the repertoire data. Rather than using new phenotypic data, the later analysis identified candidate immune exposures from TCR beta sequences and from how often those sequences occurred across donors. All discovery cohort repertoires had been generated on a single sequencing platform. Both class I and class II loci were covered by HLA typing, at four-digit resolution. The study used immunosequencing to profile the T cell repertoires of approximately 690 subjects and linked those repertoires to cytomegalovirus serostatus. To study patterns of TCR occurrence, a later analysis re-analyzed previously published TCR beta repertoires from 700 or so donors and added high-resolution HLA genotyping. Genome-wide SNP genotypes for about 65% of the roughly 670 donors were used in a later genetic analysis, which treated that subset as a discovery cohort. Broader findings and caveats from the paper: A group of highly shared sequence variants was considered likely to be a technical artifact of the sequencing pipeline. In this cohort, only TCR beta chains were sequenced, and detectable features were limited by the absence of alpha or paired-chain data. An earlier analysis of several hundred of the donors showed that most TCR beta V segments appeared in productive rearrangements either about 87% or about 30% of the time, which broadly matched IMGT annotations. In vitro tests confirmed that a few of the cytomegalovirus-associated TCR beta chains recognize cytomegalovirus antigens. A further reported finding was that TCR beta sequences accurately predicted the HLA-A and HLA-B alleles for most subjects in the first cohort. The study listed 164 TCR beta chains as associated with cytomegalovirus. A later analysis associated some 17,000 TCR beta sequences with specific HLA alleles at a false discovery rate of 0.05. The only immune exposure information available for the cohort was CMV serostatus. A later analysis found that TCR association rates varied across HLA loci, with DRB1 alleles showing the most associated TCRs and HLA-C alleles the fewest. Because HLA typing was unavailable for some donors at each locus, only the typed subset was used in association tests. In a later analysis, HLA-associated TCR beta chains were found to be more clonally expanded and to have lower generation probabilities than equally common non-associated chains. Because the 87-base-pair reads could not distinguish some IMGT-functional V segments, including TRBV6-2 and TRBV6-3, those segments were excluded. Compared with the approximately 720-donor mean, donors in an Asian-associated ancestry cluster had fewer N-insertions in productive TCRs, according to a later genetic analysis. Presence/absence analyses assumed roughly uniform sequencing depth across donors, an assumption that may not hold. Across donors, most TCR sequences were observed very rarely, whereas some public TCRs were present in many individuals. Because counts were too low, roughly 16 rarely observed V segments, including chromosome 9 orphons, were left out of the earlier analysis of 587 of the donors. The authors suggested that the approach could potentially be generalized to other disease states and immunological phenotypes. In a later analysis, most CMV-associated TCR beta chains were found to appear HLA-restricted, with HLA associations seemingly driven largely by CMV exposure. The classifier was reported to diagnose cytomegalovirus status with high specificity and sensitivity in both the original and validation cohorts. V-gene and J-gene trimming of TCR beta chains was associated with a missense DCLRE1C variant in a later genetic analysis, and the association was replicated in an independent cohort. Strong co-occurrence of HLA alleles, especially DR and DQ, made assigning TCR associations to individual alleles difficult. In a later analysis, several top co-occurrence clusters were reported to appear linked to parvovirus B19, influenza, CMV and Epstein-Barr virus. Linkage disequilibrium might explain the correlated functional status among segregating V segments, but an unknown experimental factor could not be ruled out.

Library preparation employed the immunoSEQ multiplex PCR assay. For the multiplex PCR, a mixture combining 60 forward primers for TCR Vbeta segments and 13 reverse primers for TCR Jbeta segments was used. The CDR3 region of rearranged TCR beta genes was amplified from genomic DNA with a multiplex PCR assay. Amplified TCR beta libraries were sequenced as 87-base-pair reads on the Illumina HiSeq System. As for the original processing: A later analysis counted tens of millions of unique TCR beta chains across the 666 repertoires, and 9 million to 14 million of these chains were shared by at least two donors. To remove PCR and sequencing errors, raw reads were error-corrected and collapsed into unique sequences using a nearest-neighbor algorithm that merged closely related sequences. V, D and J gene segments were assigned by aligning CDR3 sequences to IMGT reference sequences. For a sequence to be retained, a match of at least six nucleotides was required to both a V gene segment and a J gene segment. Rearrangements were called productive when the CDR3 lacked stop codons and stayed in frame with V and J; all others were non-productive. Following IMGT convention, CDR3 was defined as the stretch from the second conserved V-encoded cysteine to the conserved J-encoded phenylalanine. The earlier analysis of fewer than 700 of the donors excluded sequences that lacked an unambiguous match to a single V gene segment. In an earlier analysis of 587 of the donors, V segments were called functional above 56.7% productive rearrangements and were called segregating when the between-donor standard deviation exceeded 5%. A statistical classification framework was developed to diagnose cytomegalovirus status using the catalog of TCR beta chain sequences. V and J gene assignment, in a later analysis, came from comparing TCR nucleotide sequences with IMGT/GENE-DB human TR gene sequences. Using the TCRdist pipeline, a later analysis assigned CDR3 sequences along with most-parsimonious VDJ recombination scenarios. In a later analysis, every TCR beta chain was defined by the combination of its CDR3 amino acid sequence and its V-gene family, and reads without a unique V-gene family were dropped. To address suspected cross-contamination and a sequencing artifact, a later analysis removed some 620 highly shared, low-generation-probability nucleotide sequences. In a later analysis, a clonal expansion index for each public chain was calculated from normalized within-repertoire ranks of inferred template counts. In a later analysis, generation probabilities were computed with a VDJ recombination model fitted to out-of-frame rearrangements, and the resulting probabilities were checked against IGoR. Hypergeometric tests were used in a later analysis to score TCR-TCR, TCR-HLA and TCR-CMV co-occurrence, with a repertoire-size bias correction applied to the TCR pairs. A later analysis estimated false discovery rates by permuting HLA or CMV assignments 20 times. In a later analysis, co-occurring TCRs were grouped with DBSCAN, and TCRdist sequence similarity was added when clustering was performed within HLA-allele-positive subsets. Repertoires with fewer than 30,000 or more than 120,000 public chains, plus five repertoires with anomalous nucleotide sharing, were excluded from co-occurrence clustering. Here the immuneACCESS table is served through TCRdb, limited to in-frame sequences with V and J called. Missing clones are a known gap in these copies; in checked studies unresolved V genes cover under half, and the rest lacks a known reason. That table gives V, J and clone size, and the DNA gave D and trimming. The sample data list approximately 90,000 clones, and under 80% of these were observed just once. In total, the top ten clones hold about 6.7% of the sample.

The V end loses 1 base and the J end loses 6 bases, and a stretch of 14 bases separates them. There are 15 amino acids in the CDR3, from cysteine to phenylalanine inclusive. The CDR3 DNA has 45 bases and is translated from base 1. The CDR1 and CDR2 encoded by the germline V gene are SGHVS and FQNEAQ. In total, 600 or so healthy bone marrow donors made up the cohort. Cohort members were all nominally healthy when sampled, although unrecorded immune exposures were likely present. The donor was CMV seronegative and was included in the group of a few hundred seronegative cohort members. Every donor gave a peripheral blood sample, and the peripheral blood mononuclear cells from that sample were used for TCR beta sequencing. Genomic DNA extraction from the blood cell samples was performed with the Qiagen DNeasy Blood Extraction Kit.

The chain links TRBV7-8 with TRBJ2-3; the D gene is possibly TRBD1, with 5 bases matching. The sequence was obtained from a young woman in good health and CMV-seronegative. Sequencing was carried out using PBMCs. The CDR3 region: CASSLEGQGWDTQYF. The nucleotide sequence reads as follows: TGTGCCAGCAGCTTAGAGGGGCAGGGCTGGGATACGCAGTATTTT.